Sequencing of this T cell receptor (beta chain) was carried out in a study of T cells in Graves' hyperthyroidism and ophthalmopathy (dated by TCRdb to about 2019). Notes on the research overall: Peripheral blood was sampled at the time of initial diagnosis, prior to any treatment. TCR V-J signatures able to tell the groups apart were searched for in a discovery cohort of 90 to 100 patients, of whom around 43 had Graves' ophthalmopathy and around 57 had stable Graves' hyperthyroidism. Prospective prediction of ophthalmopathy was tested in an independent validation cohort consisting of fewer than 20 hyperthyroidism patients and around 16 patients who later progressed to ophthalmopathy. For training and testing, the roughly 97 patients in the discovery cohort were randomly divided in a 7:3 ratio. In about 6 Graves' hyperthyroidism patients, the study also compared T-cell repertoires from thyroid tissue with T-cell repertoires from blood. Once sampling was done, hyperthyroidism patients were given methimazole at a starting dose of 30 mg daily, whereas ophthalmopathy patients were given high-dose intravenous methylprednisolone. According to the paper, TCR Vbeta CDR3 sequencing was carried out on over 130 peripheral blood samples, which came from under 50 ophthalmopathy, around 74 hyperthyroidism and some 17 progressor patients.

This clonotype was picked up a small number of times. Its antigen is still unknown. No qualities accompany the bases; no much larger clone lies one base away. Hyperthyroidism patients were newly diagnosed, with disease duration under 2 months, and aged 18 to 65 years. Patients with uncontrolled infections, other autoimmune diseases, pregnancy or lactation were excluded. Clinical symptoms, serum thyroxine and TRAb, thyroid ultrasound, and orbital computed tomography formed the basis for the diagnoses. For progressor patients, blood was drawn at the first diagnosis of hyperthyroidism, before any ophthalmopathy symptoms had appeared. Ficoll-Paque density gradient centrifugation was used to isolate PBMCs from about 9.4 ml of fresh peripheral blood. Patients classed as progressors first received a Graves' hyperthyroidism diagnosis and then went on to develop ophthalmopathy during follow-up. Total RNA was extracted with Trizol reagent, and quality was checked on an Agilent 2100 Bioanalyzer.

TCR beta CDR3 regions were amplified from RNA transcripts. The first round of RT-PCR for the TCR CDR3 was performed with the HTBI primer set and the Qiagen OneStep RT-PCR kit. Libraries were constructed in a second round of multiplex PCR, after which size selection and purification were performed. Libraries were sequenced paired-end with 100 bp reads on an Illumina HiSeq2000. Regarding the original processing steps: SOAPnuke was used to process the raw data, removing reads that contained adapters or uncalled bases, had a mean Phred below 15, or lacked an exact match to the constant primer or identifier. COPE v1.2.5 was used to merge high-quality paired reads, and clonotypes were defined as unique nucleotide sequences. MiTCR v1.1 was used to align clonotypes to the IMGT TRBV, TRBD and TRBJ reference segments. The analysis was restricted to V-J combinations with a frequency above 0.0001, which together covered 99% to 99.2% of the repertoires. The TCS score was defined as F50 (clonal expansion) divided by E x V (chaos), with BLOSUM62-based TCRdist calculated between CDR3 peptides within each V-J. Welch's t-statistics and random forest reduced roughly 500 V-J features to 10 to 15, which were used in a naive Bayes classifier (R e1071). TCRdb reworked the public reads: Q25 trimming with fastp, MiXCR clone assembly, productive beta chains retained. All rows with the same CDR3 protein become a single entry with the most common DNA and genes. These V and J calls derive from TCRdb rather than the authors' analysis. This sample gives under 450,000 distinct CDR3 sequences in total; roughly 17% of them show up just once. The leading ten clones occupy about a third of the sample.

The full study reports these points: In validation, progression to ophthalmopathy was predicted by the model with 70% to 71% sensitivity and 72.22% specificity, a median of 6.5 months before onset. Most expanded thyroid clonotypes (frequency above 0.001) were also detected in blood, suggesting blood repertoires may reflect thyroid immune responses. No statistical method was used to set the sample size in advance, and investigators knew the group allocation. In cross-validation, a model built on a 13 V-J signature told ophthalmopathy apart from stable hyperthyroidism with 85% to 90% sensitivity and around 81% specificity, and in testing the same model reached 80%/75%.

V is cut by 4 bases and J by 8 bases, and the space between the germline ends is 15 bases. The CDR3 sequence holds 13 residues, the cysteine and phenylalanine included. The read is trimmed to its CDR3 DNA, 39 bases read in frame from base 1. From the germline V gene, CDR1 is SGHTS and CDR2 is YDEGEE. This sequence originates from a woman aged 30 to 39 with Graves' hyperthyroidism that later progressed to Graves' ophthalmopathy. The receptor chain draws on TRBV5-8 and TRBJ1-2, with a tentative D gene TRBD1 over 6 matching bases. What was sequenced was blood. The DNA reads as follows: TGTGCCAGCAGCCAACCACAGGGCGACGGCTACACCTTC. Its coded protein is CASSQPQGDGYTF.